The 8 T cell receptor beta chains below come from one sample, sequenced in a study of T cells expressing NK-cell markers. TCRdb reprocessed the 5' RACE reads and stores each CDR3 protein as one record, lacking DNA. The specimen's table records 500,000 to 700,000 distinct CDR3 sequences. Sequenced: blood T cells: a sorted CD56 or NKG2C T cell subset, CD4+ or CD8+ T cells, or bulk PBMC T cells (not recorded which). These receptors were obtained from a young man in good health.

The chain employs TRBV3-1 and TRBJ2-7; TCRdb lists TRBD2, though no DNA is available to test this call. Germline lookup yields CDR1 LGHDT and CDR2 YNNKEL (reference sequence). The CDR3 runs 17 residues. The CDR3: CASSQDRAGLAGNEQYF.

The chain couples TRBV4-2 to TRBJ2-5; lacking DNA, the TRBD2 call made by TCRdb goes unchecked. Looked up from germline, CDR1 is LGHNA and CDR2 is YNFKEQ. The CDR3 contains 15 residues. CDR3: CASSHSSGSQETQYF.

The chain uses TRBV12-3 or TRBV12-4 and TRBJ1-3. CDR3 length: 11 amino acids. The CDR3 sequence: CASSSYPGIYF.

The chain couples TRBV12-3 or TRBV12-4 to TRBJ1-6; the TCRdb call, TRBD1, lacks DNA for checking. The CDR3 spans 15 residues. CDR3 residues: CASSLGQAYNSPLHF.

The CDR3 sequence: CSARTLLAGVSYEQYF. This chain connects TRBV20-1 to TRBJ2-7; absent DNA, TCRdb's TRBD2 call cannot be checked. From germline, CDR1 is DFQATT and CDR2 SNEGSKA (reference sequence). The CDR3 contains 16 residues.

The chain joins TRBV20-1 to TRBJ2-3; the D call from TCRdb, TRBD2, cannot be confirmed without DNA. Germline CDR1 is DFQATT and CDR2 is SNEGSKA (reference sequence). This CDR3 is 17 amino acids long. The chain's CDR3 is CSARTPRGLAGADTQYF.

The V and J genes are TRBV5-1 and TRBJ2-5; as DNA is missing, the TRBD2 call by TCRdb cannot be tested. Germline V CDR1 and CDR2: SGHRS, YFSETQ. This CDR3 comprises 14 residues. CDR3: CASSAGLGEGTQYF. Filled out from reference TRBV5-1 and TRBJ2-5, the complete variable domain reads KAGVTQTPRYLIKTRGQQVTLSCSPISGHRSVSWYQQTPGQGLQFLFEYFSETQRNKGNFPGRFSGRQFSNSRSEMNVSTLELGDSALYLCASSAGLGEGTQYFGPGTRLLVL.

This sequence joins TRBV29-1 and TRBJ2-3; the D call of TRBD1 rests on TCRdb alone, since no DNA is present to check it. The germline V gene encodes CDR1 SQVTM and CDR2 ANQGSEA. This CDR3 comprises 13 residues. CDR3 in amino acids: CSVAGQFTDTQYF.